The entry that follows covers one TCR beta chain sequence. This entry belongs to a study of technical replicates of blood from a handful of donors. The ends were cut back, 3 bases at V and 4 bases at J, with 18 bases in the middle. The germline CDR1 and CDR2 sequences are MDHEN and SYDVKM. The CDR3 length is 16 residues. Generated by immunoSEQ multiplex PCR, the TCRdb table keeps only in-frame clones and is missing some. The table includes roughly 69,000 clones, around 84% detected once. This clonotype was obtained from a human donor in good health. Some clones in this sample may be carry-over from other donors' samples. Sequenced sample: PBMCs. V and J are TRBV28 and TRBJ1-2; D is ambiguous. DNA of the CDR3: TGTGCCAGCAGTTTTTCACCCAGTGTTGGGAGCTATGGCTACACCTTC. Translating it yields CASSFSPSVGSYGYTF.